The entry below gives a single TCR beta chain sequence along with its context. No cognate antigen has been identified for it. Per-base quality was not reported, and no clone a single base away is much larger than it. TCRbeta CDR3 regions were amplified from genomic DNA by means of the immunoSEQ Assay, a bias-controlled multiplex PCR. Per the authors' processing: The number of nucleated cells in each sample was estimated by amplification of reference gene primers within the assay. Sequence reads were collapsed and filtered to measure the absolute abundance of every unique TCRbeta CDR3 rearrangement. For each sample, productive Simpson clonality was calculated by taking the square root of Simpson's diversity index across productive rearrangements. TCRdb mirrors the immuneACCESS table, restricted to in-frame sequences. Some clones are absent from its copies; in checked studies, under half trace to an unresolved V gene, and the reason for the others is unknown. The V and J calls and clone size come from that table; D and trimming were worked out from the DNA. The sample profile shows tens of thousands of clones; approximately 80% of them were found once. Jointly, the top ten make up around 15% of the sample.

The CDR3 runs 14 residues from the cysteine to the phenylalanine. CDR3 DNA only is kept here, 42 bases in frame from base 1. CDR1 and CDR2, per the germline V gene, are MDHEN and SYDVKM. V has 6 bases trimmed and J has 0 bases trimmed; junction bases matching no gene number 1. Whole blood was collected in K2EDTA tubes by collaborating institutions according to the institutions' own protocols. For TCRbeta analysis, collaborator samples were shipped as frozen whole blood, as isolated PBMCs, or as DNA extracted from either sample type. The data stem from a study of blood T cell repertoires in COVID-19 (dated by TCRdb to 2018 to 2021). For the study in its entirety: The collaborator samples originated in the United States, Italy and Spain and spanned the acute and convalescent phases of COVID-19. The prospective study material was composed of cDNA or gDNA derived from T cells, B-cell-depleted T cells, or PBMCs. The dataset comprised deeply sampled blood TCRbeta repertoires from subjects exposed to, actively infected with, or recovered from COVID-19. The repertoires were released in a freely available public database intended as a resource for research on the immune response to SARS-CoV-2. The samples were drawn from the first 160 participants of the ongoing ImmuneRACE study and from some 1,300 subjects provided by 6 global collaborators. Nearly every sample came with metadata listing a de-identified subject ID, COVID-19 status, age in years and sex. Where available, HLA class I and class II types were taken from metadata supplied by the sample provider and were not determined by assay-based typing.

Study-level results and caveats: The amount of clinical and demographic metadata varied by source and participant and was provided uncurated.

Sequencing was performed on peripheral blood. This clonotype was sampled from a human donor in a cohort sampled during active COVID-19. The chain was built from TRBV28 and TRBJ2-1; 8 bases in the middle match TRBD2. The DNA reads as follows: TGTGCCAGCAGAGCGGGAGCCTCCTACAATGAGCAGTTCTTC. Translation gives CASRAGASYNEQFF.